Below, 5 T cell receptor beta chains from the same sample are listed, as sequenced in a study of blood T cells in healthy people across ages (dated by TCRdb to the mid-2010s). Library creation used 5' RACE. Sequencing was performed on an Illumina HiSeq 2500. A second PCR of roughly 7 to 12 cycles was performed with a sample-barcoded 5' primer and a J-beta primer mix. The raw public data were reprocessed by TCRdb itself: fastp quality trimming at Q25, MiXCR clonotype calling, in-frame beta chains only. Each CDR3 protein gets just one entry, which takes the most common genes and DNA from the rows behind it. Recorded for this sample are hundreds of thousands of distinct CDR3 sequences; roughly a quarter of them occurred a single time. Together, the top ten hold 3.6% of the sample. These data also formed part of another study, on T cells of mothers and their children.

Sequencing used blood. All receptors derive from a boy aged 2 to 10 in good health.

This clonotype has only a few counts. The rearrangement joins TRBV7-2 to TRBJ1-1, with 7 bases fitting TRBD1. The trim removed 1 base at V and 0 bases at J, leaving 5 bases unmatched. Per the germline V gene, CDR1 is SGHTA and CDR2 is FQGNSA. The CDR3 consists of 16 residues. CDR3 bases: TGTGCCAGCAGCTTAGAGGGGACAGCCATGAACACTGAAGCTTTCTTT. It translates to CASSLEGTAMNTEAFF.

This clonotype was found a few times. J is TRBJ2-6 and V is TRBV29-1; D gene unclear. The CDR3 length is 13 residues. Trimming pared 6 bases from V and 4 bases from J, leaving 10 bases between. Germline CDR1 reads SQVTM; CDR2 reads ANQGSEA. The CDR3 nucleotides read TGCAGCGTCTACTTTACCGGGGCCAACGTCCTGACTTTC. It encodes CSVYFTGANVLTF.

The V call is TRBV14, the J call TRBJ2-3; D uncertain. Trimming left V 5 bases short and J 6 bases short, with 9 bases between. Germline V CDR1 and CDR2: SGHDN, FVKESK. The CDR3 contains 12 residues. CDR3 sequence reads: CASSFIVDTQYF. CDR3 bases: TGTGCCAGCAGCTTTATCGTTGATACGCAGTATTTT.

To note about this clonotype: An end of the junction does not agree with germline; a read error may underlie this. V and J are TRBV12-3 or TRBV12-4 and TRBJ2-1; the D is unclear. The CDR3 sequence is 11 residues long. Written as DNA, the CDR3 is TGTGCCAGCAGCGCTGACACTGAGCAATTCTTC. Translation gives CASSADTEQFF.

The rearrangement uses TRBV7-9 and TRBJ2-7; D may match TRBD1 or TRBD2 (5 bases each). The CDR3 is made up of 15 amino acids. Germline CDR1 reads SEHNR; CDR2 reads FQNEAQ (reference sequence). Trimming pared 1 base from V and 2 bases from J, leaving 12 bases between. CDR3 DNA: TGTGCCAGCAGCTTAGTTCCCGGGGACCCCTACGAGCAGTACTTC. Amino acids: CASSLVPGDPYEQYF. The complete variable domain, with remaining parts taken from reference TRBV7-9 and TRBJ2-7, reads DTGVSQNPRHKITKRGQNVTFRCDPISEHNRLYWYRQTLGQGPEFLTYFQNEAQLEKSRLLSDRFSAERPKGSFSTLEIQRTEQGDSAMYLCASSLVPGDPYEQYFGPGTRLTVT.